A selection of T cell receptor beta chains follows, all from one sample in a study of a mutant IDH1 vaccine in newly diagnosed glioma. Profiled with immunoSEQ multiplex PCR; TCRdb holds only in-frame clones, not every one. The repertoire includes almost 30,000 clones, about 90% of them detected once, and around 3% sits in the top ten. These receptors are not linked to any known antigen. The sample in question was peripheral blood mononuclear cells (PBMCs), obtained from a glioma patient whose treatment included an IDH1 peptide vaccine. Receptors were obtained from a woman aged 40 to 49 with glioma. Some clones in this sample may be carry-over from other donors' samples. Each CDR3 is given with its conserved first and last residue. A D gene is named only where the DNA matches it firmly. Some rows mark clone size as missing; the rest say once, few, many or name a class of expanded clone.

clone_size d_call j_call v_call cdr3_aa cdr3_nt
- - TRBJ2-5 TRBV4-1 CASSQALGQTQYF TGCGCCAGCAGCCAAGCCCTTGGGCAGACCCAGTACTTC
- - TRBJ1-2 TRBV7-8 CASSFANRDGYTF TGTGCCAGCAGCTTTGCCAACAGGGATGGCTACACCTTC
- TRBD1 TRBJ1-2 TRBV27 CASSLSPGGAGYTF TGTGCCAGCAGTTTATCCCCAGGGGGAGCTGGCTACACCTTC
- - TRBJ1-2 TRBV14 CASSQGSGYGYTF TGTGCCAGCAGCCAAGGGTCTGGCTATGGCTACACCTTC
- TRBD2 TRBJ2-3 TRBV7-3 CASSLGPGGTDTQYF TGTGCCAGCAGCTTAGGACCCGGGGGGACAGATACGCAGTATTTT
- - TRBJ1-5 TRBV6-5 CASSRGYNQPQHF TGTGCCTCTTCCCGGGGGTATAATCAGCCCCAGCATTTT
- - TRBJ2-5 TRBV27 CASSIQDSNLYQETQYF TGTGCCAGCAGTATCCAGGACTCCAACTTGTACCAAGAGACCCAGTACTTC
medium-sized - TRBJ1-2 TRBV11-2 CASSLLPSWEKIGYTF TGTGCCAGCAGCTTACTCCCCTCCTGGGAGAAGATTGGCTACACCTTC
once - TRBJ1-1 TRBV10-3 CAISDRGPTGTTEAFF TGTGCCATCAGTGATAGGGGCCCAACAGGGACGACTGAAGCTTTCTTT
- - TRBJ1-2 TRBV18 CASSRGTGGSNYGYTF TGTGCCAGCTCACGGGGAACAGGTGGCTCTAACTATGGCTACACCTTC
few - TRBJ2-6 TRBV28 CASSLASSGANVLTF TGTGCCAGCAGTTTGGCCAGCTCTGGGGCCAACGTCCTGACTTTC
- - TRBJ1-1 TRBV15 CATSRGVNTEAFF TGTGCCACCAGCAGAGGGGTGAACACTGAAGCTTTCTTT
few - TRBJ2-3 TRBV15 CATSRAYMSTDTQYF TGTGCCACCAGCAGAGCCTACATGAGCACAGATACGCAGTATTTT
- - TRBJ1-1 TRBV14 CASSLGQYTEAFF TGTGCCAGCAGCCTCGGCCAGTACACTGAAGCTTTCTTT
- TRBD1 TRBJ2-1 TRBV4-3 CASSHSGTGGKTEQFF TGCGCCAGCAGCCATTCTGGGACAGGTGGGAAAACAGAGCAGTTCTTC
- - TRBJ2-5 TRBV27 CASSLRRDGETQYF TGTGCCAGCAGTTTAAGGCGGGACGGCGAGACCCAGTACTTC
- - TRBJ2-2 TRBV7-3 CASSLSLGVKDTGELFF TGTGCCAGCAGCTTAAGTTTGGGAGTGAAAGACACCGGGGAGCTGTTTTTT